A single sample is the source of the 3 T cell receptor beta chains below, sequenced in a study of patients and donors after allogeneic stem cell transplantation. TCRdb ran MiXCR on the RT-PCR reads and lists one entry per CDR3 protein. Of about 960,000 distinct CDR3 sequences in the sample, around 17% are singletons; the top ten hold 5% to 6.5%. Sequenced: blood, either unsorted or a sorted T cell fraction (not recorded which). The receptors derive from a human donor who was either an allogeneic HSCT recipient or a stem cell or donor lymphocyte infusion donor (not recorded which). It is not recorded whose cells these are; they may come from a transplant donor.

This chain joins TRBV5-1 and TRBJ2-7; D might be TRBD1 (6 bases). The CDR3 is made up of 15 amino acids. Trimming pared 4 bases from V and 0 bases from J, leaving 14 bases between. The germline V gene encodes CDR1 SGHRS and CDR2 YFSETQ. CDR3 nucleotides: TGCGCCAGCAGCCTGGGCAGGGGCAACTCCTACGAGCAGTACTTC. As protein: CASSLGRGNSYEQYF.

This clonotype was observed a handful of times. The V and J genes are TRBV27 and TRBJ2-7; 11 bases line up with TRBD2. J was trimmed by 3 bases and V by 5 bases; bases with no gene match: 9. The CDR3 totals 16 residues. CDR1 is MNHEY, CDR2 SMNVEV, per germline (reference sequence). The CDR3: CASSLTGTSGFYEQYF. The CDR3 DNA follows: TGTGCCAGCAGTCTGACCGGGACTAGCGGCTTCTACGAGCAGTACTTC.

This clonotype was recorded at least ten times. The genes are TRBV12-3 or TRBV12-4 and TRBJ2-1; no reliable D call. Trimming left V 5 bases short and J 3 bases short, with 11 bases between. The CDR3 contains 14 residues. CDR3 coding DNA: TGTGCCAGCAGTCGAAATAGGAACTACAATGAGCAGTTCTTC. This encodes CASSRNRNYNEQFF.